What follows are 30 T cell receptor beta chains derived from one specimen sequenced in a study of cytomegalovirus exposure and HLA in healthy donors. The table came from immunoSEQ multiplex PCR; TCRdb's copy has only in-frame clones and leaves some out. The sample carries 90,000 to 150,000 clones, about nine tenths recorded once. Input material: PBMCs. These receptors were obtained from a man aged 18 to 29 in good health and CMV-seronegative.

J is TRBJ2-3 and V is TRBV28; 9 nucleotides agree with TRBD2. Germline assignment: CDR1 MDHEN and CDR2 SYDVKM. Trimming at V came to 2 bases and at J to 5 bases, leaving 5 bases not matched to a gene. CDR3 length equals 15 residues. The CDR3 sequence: CASSLAGGLKDTQYF. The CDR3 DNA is TGTGCCAGCAGTTTAGCGGGAGGGCTTAAAGATACGCAGTATTTT.

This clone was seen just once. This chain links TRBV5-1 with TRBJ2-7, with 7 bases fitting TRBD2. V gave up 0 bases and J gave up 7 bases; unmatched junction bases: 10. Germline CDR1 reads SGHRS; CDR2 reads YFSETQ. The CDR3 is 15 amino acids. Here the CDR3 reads CASSLAVGGTREQYF. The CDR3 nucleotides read TGCGCCAGCAGCTTGGCTGTGGGGGGGACTCGGGAGCAGTACTTC.

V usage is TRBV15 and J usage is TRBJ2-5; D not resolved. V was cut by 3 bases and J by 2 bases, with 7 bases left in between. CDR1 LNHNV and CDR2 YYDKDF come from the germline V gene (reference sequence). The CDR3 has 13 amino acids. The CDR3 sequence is CATSSYEQETQYF. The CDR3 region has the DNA TGTGCCACCAGCAGTTACGAGCAAGAGACCCAGTACTTC.

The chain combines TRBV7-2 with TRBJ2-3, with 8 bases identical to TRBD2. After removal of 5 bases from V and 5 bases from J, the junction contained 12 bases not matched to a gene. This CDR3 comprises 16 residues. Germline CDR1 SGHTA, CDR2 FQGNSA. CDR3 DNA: TGTGCCAGCAGCCTACCTCGGGGGGGCCGGGAAGATACGCAGTATTTT. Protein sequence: CASSLPRGGREDTQYF. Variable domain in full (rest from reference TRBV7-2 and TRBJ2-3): GAGVSQSPSNKVTEKGKDVELRCDPISGHTALYWYRQSLGQGLEFLIYFQGNSAPDKSGLPSDRFSAERTGGSVSTLTIQRTQQEDSAVYLCASSLPRGGREDTQYFGPGTRLTVL.

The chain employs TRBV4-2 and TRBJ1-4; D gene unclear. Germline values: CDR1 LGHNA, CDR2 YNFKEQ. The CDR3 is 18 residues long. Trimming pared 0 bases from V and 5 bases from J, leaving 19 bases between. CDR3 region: CASSQDLTGSGFNEKLFF. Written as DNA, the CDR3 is TGTGCCAGCAGCCAAGATTTAACCGGGTCGGGTTTCAATGAAAAACTGTTTTTT.

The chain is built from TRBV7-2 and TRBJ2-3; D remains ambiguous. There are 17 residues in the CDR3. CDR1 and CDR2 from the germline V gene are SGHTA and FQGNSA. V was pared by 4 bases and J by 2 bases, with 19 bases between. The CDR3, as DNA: TGTGCCAGCAGCTCTAAGACCCCTAGGTTTTACACAGATACGCAGTATTTT. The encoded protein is CASSSKTPRFYTDTQYF. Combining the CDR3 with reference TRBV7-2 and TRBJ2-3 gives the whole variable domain GAGVSQSPSNKVTEKGKDVELRCDPISGHTALYWYRQSLGQGLEFLIYFQGNSAPDKSGLPSDRFSAERTGGSVSTLTIQRTQQEDSAVYLCASSSKTPRFYTDTQYFGPGTRLTVL.

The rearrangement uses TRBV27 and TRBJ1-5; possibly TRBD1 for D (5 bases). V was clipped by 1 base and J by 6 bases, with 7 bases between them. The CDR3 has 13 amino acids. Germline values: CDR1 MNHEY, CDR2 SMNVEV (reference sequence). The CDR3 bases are TGTGCCAGCAGTTTATGGGGGGGTCAGCCCCAGCATTTT. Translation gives CASSLWGGQPQHF.

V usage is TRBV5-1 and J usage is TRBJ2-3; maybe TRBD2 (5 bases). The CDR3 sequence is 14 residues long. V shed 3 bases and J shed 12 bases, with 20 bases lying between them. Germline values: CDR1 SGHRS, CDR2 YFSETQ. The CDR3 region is CASSSRSPGDRQYF. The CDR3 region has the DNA TGCGCCAGCAGCTCCCGATCCCCCGGGGATCGTCAGTATTTT.

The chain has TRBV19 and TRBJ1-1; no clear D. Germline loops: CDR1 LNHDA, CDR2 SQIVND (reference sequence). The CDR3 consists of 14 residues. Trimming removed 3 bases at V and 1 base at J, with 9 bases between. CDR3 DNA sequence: TGTGCCAGTAGTATTCTCGAGGCGAACACTGAAGCTTTCTTT. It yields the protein CASSILEANTEAFF. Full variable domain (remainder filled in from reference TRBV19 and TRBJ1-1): DGGITQSPKYLFRKEGQNVTLSCEQNLNHDAMYWYRQDPGQGLRLIYYSQIVNDFQKGDIAEGYSVSREKKESFPLTVTSAQKNPTAFYLCASSILEANTEAFFGQGTRLTVV.

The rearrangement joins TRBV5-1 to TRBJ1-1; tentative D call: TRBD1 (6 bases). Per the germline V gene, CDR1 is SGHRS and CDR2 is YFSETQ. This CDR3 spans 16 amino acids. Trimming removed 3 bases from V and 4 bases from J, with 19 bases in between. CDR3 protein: CASSSVDGTGFTEAFF. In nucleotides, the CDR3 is TGCGCCAGCAGCTCCGTAGATGGTACAGGGTTCACTGAAGCTTTCTTT.

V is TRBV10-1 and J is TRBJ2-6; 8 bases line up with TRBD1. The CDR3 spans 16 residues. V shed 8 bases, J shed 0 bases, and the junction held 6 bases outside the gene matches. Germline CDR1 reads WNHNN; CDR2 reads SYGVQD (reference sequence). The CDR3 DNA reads TGCGCCAGCGGGGACAGGACGACCTCTGGGGCCAACGTCCTGACTTTC. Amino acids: CASGDRTTSGANVLTF.

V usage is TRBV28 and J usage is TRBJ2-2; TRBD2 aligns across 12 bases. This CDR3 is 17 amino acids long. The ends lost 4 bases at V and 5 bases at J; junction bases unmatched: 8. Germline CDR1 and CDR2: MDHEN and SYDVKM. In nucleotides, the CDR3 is TGTGCCAGCAGTTCCCCTAGCGGGAGGGATATAACCGGGGAGCTGTTTTTT. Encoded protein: CASSSPSGRDITGELFF.

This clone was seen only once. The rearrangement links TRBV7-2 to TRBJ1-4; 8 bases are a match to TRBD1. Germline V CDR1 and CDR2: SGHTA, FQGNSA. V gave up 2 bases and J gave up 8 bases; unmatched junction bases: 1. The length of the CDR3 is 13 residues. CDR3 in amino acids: CASSLTGGEKLFF. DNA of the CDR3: TGTGCCAGCAGCTTAACAGGGGGAGAAAAACTGTTTTTT.

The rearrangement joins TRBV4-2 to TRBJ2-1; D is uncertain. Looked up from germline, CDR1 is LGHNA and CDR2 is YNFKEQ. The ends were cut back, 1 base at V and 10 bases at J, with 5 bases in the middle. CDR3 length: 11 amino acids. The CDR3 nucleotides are TGTGCCAGCAGCCAAGGGGCGGAGCAGTTCTTC. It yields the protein CASSQGAEQFF.

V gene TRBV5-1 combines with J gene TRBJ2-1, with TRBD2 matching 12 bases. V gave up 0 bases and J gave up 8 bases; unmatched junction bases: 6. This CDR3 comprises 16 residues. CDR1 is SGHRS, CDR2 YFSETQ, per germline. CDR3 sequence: CASSLVLAGGPHEQFF. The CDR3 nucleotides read TGCGCCAGCAGCTTGGTTCTAGCGGGAGGGCCCCATGAGCAGTTCTTC.

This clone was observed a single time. Written as DNA, the CDR3 is TGTGCCAGCAGAGCTAGCGGGGGTACAGATACGCAGTATTTT. Translation: CASRASGGTDTQYF. This chain uses TRBV25-1 with TRBJ2-3; the match to TRBD2 covers 10 bases. CDR3 length: 14 amino acids. Germline V gives CDR1 MGHDK, CDR2 SYGVNS. Unmatched junction bases numbered 3, after V lost 6 bases and J lost 3 bases.

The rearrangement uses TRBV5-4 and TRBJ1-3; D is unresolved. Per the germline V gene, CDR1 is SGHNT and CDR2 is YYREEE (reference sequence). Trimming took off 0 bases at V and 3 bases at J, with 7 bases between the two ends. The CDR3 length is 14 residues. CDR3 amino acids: CASSLDSYGNTIYF. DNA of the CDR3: TGTGCCAGCAGCTTGGACAGCTATGGAAACACCATATATTTT.

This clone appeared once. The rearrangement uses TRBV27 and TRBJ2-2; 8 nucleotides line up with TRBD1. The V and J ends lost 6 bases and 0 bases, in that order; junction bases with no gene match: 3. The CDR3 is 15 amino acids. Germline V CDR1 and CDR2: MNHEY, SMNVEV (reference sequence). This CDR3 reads CASRLGQANTGELFF. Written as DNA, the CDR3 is TGTGCCAGCAGACTGGGACAGGCGAACACCGGGGAGCTGTTTTTT.

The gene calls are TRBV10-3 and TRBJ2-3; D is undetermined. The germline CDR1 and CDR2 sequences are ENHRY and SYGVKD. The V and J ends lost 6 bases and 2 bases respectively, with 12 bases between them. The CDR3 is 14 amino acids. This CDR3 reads CAIRAESDTDTQYF. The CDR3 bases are TGTGCCATCAGGGCCGAGAGCGACACAGATACGCAGTATTTT.

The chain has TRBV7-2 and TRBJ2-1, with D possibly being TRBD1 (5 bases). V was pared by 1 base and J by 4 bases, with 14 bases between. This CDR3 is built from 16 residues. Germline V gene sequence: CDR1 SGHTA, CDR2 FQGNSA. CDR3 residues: CASSLVLYPGYNEQFF. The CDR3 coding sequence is TGTGCCAGCAGCTTAGTGCTATACCCAGGGTACAATGAGCAGTTCTTC.

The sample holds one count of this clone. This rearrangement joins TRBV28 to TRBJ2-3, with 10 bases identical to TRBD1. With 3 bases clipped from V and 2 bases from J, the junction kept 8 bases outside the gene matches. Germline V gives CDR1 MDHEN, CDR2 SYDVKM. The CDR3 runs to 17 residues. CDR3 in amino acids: CASSFLTGGTNTDTQYF. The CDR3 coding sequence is TGTGCCAGCAGTTTTCTGACAGGGGGCACTAACACAGATACGCAGTATTTT.

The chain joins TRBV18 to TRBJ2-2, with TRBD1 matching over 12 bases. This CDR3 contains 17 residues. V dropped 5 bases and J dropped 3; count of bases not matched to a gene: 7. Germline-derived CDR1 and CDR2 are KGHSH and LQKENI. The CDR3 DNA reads TGTGCCAGCTCATTATCCGGGACAGGGGGCGACACCGGGGAGCTGTTTTTT. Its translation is CASSLSGTGGDTGELFF.

The CDR3 sequence is CASSRGPEPQHF. CDR3 sequence (DNA): TGTGCCAGTAGTAGGGGGCCCGAGCCCCAGCATTTT. The V and J genes are TRBV19 and TRBJ1-5; a weak D match, TRBD1 (6 bases). V was cut by 4 bases and J by 8 bases, with 9 bases left in between. The CDR3 consists of 12 residues. Germline CDR1 is LNHDA and CDR2 is SQIVND (reference sequence).

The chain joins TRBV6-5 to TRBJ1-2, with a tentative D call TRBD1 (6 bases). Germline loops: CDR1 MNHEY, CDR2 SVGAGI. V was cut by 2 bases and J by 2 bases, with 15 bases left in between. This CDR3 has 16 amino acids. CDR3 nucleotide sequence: TGTGCCAGCAGTTACACCACAGGGAAGAGGAACTATGGCTACACCTTC. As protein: CASSYTTGKRNYGYTF.

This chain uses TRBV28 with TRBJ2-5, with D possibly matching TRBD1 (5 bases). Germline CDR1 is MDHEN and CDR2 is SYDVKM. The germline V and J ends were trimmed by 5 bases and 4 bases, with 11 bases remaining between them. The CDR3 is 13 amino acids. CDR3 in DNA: TGTGCCAGCAGTCCCCCAGGGTTAGAGACCCAGTACTTC. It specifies CASSPPGLETQYF. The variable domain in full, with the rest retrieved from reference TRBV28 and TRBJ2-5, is DVKVTQSSRYLVKRTGEKVFLECVQDMDHENMFWYRQDPGLGLRLIYFSYDVKMKEKGDIPEGYSVSREKKERFSLILESASTNQTSMYLCASSPPGLETQYFGPGTRLLVL.

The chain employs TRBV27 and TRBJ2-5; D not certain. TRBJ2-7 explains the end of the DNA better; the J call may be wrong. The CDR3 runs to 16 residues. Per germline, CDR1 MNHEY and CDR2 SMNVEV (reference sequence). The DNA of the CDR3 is TGTGCCAGCAGTCTCAACGTAGCCTTTTCCTCCTACGAGCAGTACTTC. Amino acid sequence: CASSLNVAFSSYEQYF.

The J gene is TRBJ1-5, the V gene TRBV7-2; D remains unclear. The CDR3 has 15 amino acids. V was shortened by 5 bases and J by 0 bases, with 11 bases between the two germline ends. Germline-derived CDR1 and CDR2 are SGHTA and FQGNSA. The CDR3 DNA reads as TGTGCCAGCAGCGAACAGATTTATAGCAATCAGCCCCAGCATTTT. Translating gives CASSEQIYSNQPQHF.

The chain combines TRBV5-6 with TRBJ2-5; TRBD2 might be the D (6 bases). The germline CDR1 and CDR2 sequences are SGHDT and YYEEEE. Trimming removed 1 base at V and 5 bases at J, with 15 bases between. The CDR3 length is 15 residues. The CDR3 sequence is CASSLRRLAMETQYF. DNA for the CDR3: TGTGCCAGCAGCTTGCGTCGCCTAGCGATGGAGACCCAGTACTTC.

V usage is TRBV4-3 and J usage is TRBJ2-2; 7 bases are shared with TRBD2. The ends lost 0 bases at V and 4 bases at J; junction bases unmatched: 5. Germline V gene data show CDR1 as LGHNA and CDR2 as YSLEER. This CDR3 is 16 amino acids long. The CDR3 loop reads CASSQDWLAATGELFF. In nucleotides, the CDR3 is TGCGCCAGCAGCCAAGATTGGCTAGCGGCCACCGGGGAGCTGTTTTTT.

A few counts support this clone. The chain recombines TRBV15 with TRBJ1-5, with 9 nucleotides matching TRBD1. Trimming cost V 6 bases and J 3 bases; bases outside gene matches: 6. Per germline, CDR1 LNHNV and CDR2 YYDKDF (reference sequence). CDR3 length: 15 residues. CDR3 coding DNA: TGTGCCACCAGGCCCGGGACAGGGCTCAATCAGCCCCAGCATTTT. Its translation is CATRPGTGLNQPQHF.